These T cell receptor beta chains were read from a single sample in a study of response to subunit inactivated influenza vaccine. TCRdb reanalysed the RT-PCR reads using MiXCR and keeps one entry per CDR3 protein. This table holds roughly 520,000 distinct CDR3 sequences, about 25% found once. Sequences were derived from CD4+ T cells sorted from PBMCs, sampled 4 to 6 days after vaccination. The receptors were sampled from a man over 45 who received an inactivated influenza vaccine. Each CDR3 is given with its conserved first and last residue. D genes are given only for firm matches. Clone size is shown for a subset of rows, as once, few, many or a class of expanded clone.

d_gene: -; v_gene: TRBV7-9; abundance: -; j_gene: TRBJ1-5; CDR3nt: TGTGCCAGCAGCTCGACACTTAGCAATCAGCCCCAGCATTTT; CDR3aa: CASSSTLSNQPQHF
d_gene: -; v_gene: TRBV4-2; abundance: -; j_gene: TRBJ2-1; CDR3nt: TGTGCCAGCAGCCAAGATGGGCAGGGGTACAATGAGCAGTTCTTC; CDR3aa: CASSQDGQGYNEQFF
d_gene: -; v_gene: TRBV3-1; abundance: -; j_gene: TRBJ1-2; CDR3nt: TGTGCCAGCAGCCAAGTCGGGGGTACCCATGGCTACACCTTC; CDR3aa: CASSQVGGTHGYTF
d_gene: -; v_gene: TRBV10-3; abundance: few; j_gene: TRBJ2-3; CDR3nt: TGTGCCATCAGTGAGGGGGGAGAGAGTAGCACAGATACGCAGTATTTT; CDR3aa: CAISEGGESSTDTQYF
d_gene: -; v_gene: TRBV20-1; abundance: -; j_gene: TRBJ1-3; CDR3nt: TGCAGTGCTAGTGTGCAGGGAGTGTCTGGAAACACCATATATTTT; CDR3aa: CSASVQGVSGNTIYF
d_gene: -; v_gene: TRBV18; abundance: few; j_gene: TRBJ2-7; CDR3nt: TGTGCCAGCTCATCGAGAGCCTACGAGCAGTACTTC; CDR3aa: CASSSRAYEQYF
d_gene: -; v_gene: TRBV7-3; abundance: -; j_gene: TRBJ2-2; CDR3nt: TGTGCCAGCAGCAAGGGGTCCGGGGAGCTGTTTTTT; CDR3aa: CASSKGSGELFF
d_gene: TRBD2; v_gene: TRBV10-3; abundance: few; j_gene: TRBJ2-1; CDR3nt: TGTGCCATCAAGGGACTAGCGGATGAGCAGTTCTTC; CDR3aa: CAIKGLADEQFF
d_gene: TRBD2; v_gene: TRBV7-3; abundance: -; j_gene: TRBJ2-5; CDR3nt: TGTGCCAGCAGCTTGGGACTAGTAGAGACCCAGTACTTC; CDR3aa: CASSLGLVETQYF
d_gene: TRBD1; v_gene: TRBV10-2; abundance: -; j_gene: TRBJ1-2; CDR3nt: TGCGCCAGCAGGCCACCTAATGGACAGGGGAGATACACCTTC; CDR3aa: CASRPPNGQGRYTF
d_gene: TRBD2; v_gene: TRBV29-1; abundance: -; j_gene: TRBJ2-3; CDR3nt: TGCAGCGTTGTAGTGGGACTACCCACAGATACGCAGTATTTT; CDR3aa: CSVVVGLPTDTQYF
d_gene: -; v_gene: TRBV7-8; abundance: many; j_gene: TRBJ2-7; CDR3nt: TGTGCCAGCAGCTCGTACAGGGTCACCTACGAGCAGTACTTC; CDR3aa: CASSSYRVTYEQYF
d_gene: TRBD1; v_gene: TRBV5-1; abundance: few; j_gene: TRBJ2-3; CDR3nt: TGCGCCAGCAGCTGGGACAGAGCTGATACGCAGTATTTT; CDR3aa: CASSWDRADTQYF
d_gene: TRBD1; v_gene: TRBV19; abundance: -; j_gene: TRBJ1-1; CDR3nt: TGTGCCAGCCTCAGGACAGGTCTGAACACTGAAGCTTTCTTT; CDR3aa: CASLRTGLNTEAFF
d_gene: -; v_gene: TRBV20-1; abundance: -; j_gene: TRBJ2-6; CDR3nt: TGCAGTGCTAGAGCACAGGGCTCTGGGGCCAACGTCCTGACTTTC; CDR3aa: CSARAQGSGANVLTF
d_gene: -; v_gene: TRBV7-8; abundance: -; j_gene: TRBJ2-3; CDR3nt: TGTGCCAGCAGCTTAGATTTGGGAGGAAGTGCAGATACGCAGTATTTT; CDR3aa: CASSLDLGGSADTQYF
d_gene: -; v_gene: TRBV4-3; abundance: -; j_gene: TRBJ2-7; CDR3nt: TGCGCCAGCAGCCAAGGGCACACGGGGACCTACGAGCAGTACTTC; CDR3aa: CASSQGHTGTYEQYF
d_gene: -; v_gene: TRBV10-3; abundance: few; j_gene: TRBJ2-1; CDR3nt: TGTGCCATCAGTGAGTTTCATGAGCAGTTCTTC; CDR3aa: CAISEFHEQFF
d_gene: TRBD1; v_gene: TRBV20-1; abundance: few; j_gene: TRBJ2-7; CDR3nt: TGCAGTGCTGGCCGGGACAGAGGCTACGAGCAGTACTTC; CDR3aa: CSAGRDRGYEQYF
d_gene: -; v_gene: TRBV20-1; abundance: -; j_gene: TRBJ2-2; CDR3nt: TGCAGTGTTCCCCCCGCTATGAACACCGGGGAGCTGTTTTTT; CDR3aa: CSVPPAMNTGELFF
d_gene: TRBD2; v_gene: TRBV25-1; abundance: once; j_gene: TRBJ2-1; CDR3nt: TGTGCCAGCAGTGGAACGCTAGCGGGGTACTACAATGAGCAGTTCTTC; CDR3aa: CASSGTLAGYYNEQFF
d_gene: -; v_gene: TRBV4-2; abundance: few; j_gene: TRBJ2-1; CDR3nt: TGTGCCAGCAGCCAAGATAATCGGGGCTACTACAATGAGCAGTTCTTC; CDR3aa: CASSQDNRGYYNEQFF
d_gene: -; v_gene: TRBV2; abundance: -; j_gene: TRBJ1-4; CDR3nt: TGTGCCAGCAGTGAGCGGCAGGGTACAGGTGAAAAACTGTTTTTT; CDR3aa: CASSERQGTGEKLFF
d_gene: -; v_gene: TRBV9; abundance: -; j_gene: TRBJ2-5; CDR3nt: TGTGCCAGCAGCGTAAACACAGGGGAGACCCAGTACTTC; CDR3aa: CASSVNTGETQYF
d_gene: -; v_gene: TRBV12-3/TRBV12-4; abundance: -; j_gene: TRBJ1-1; CDR3nt: TGTGCCAGCAGAACGACCCGGAACACTGAAGCTTTCTTT; CDR3aa: CASRTTRNTEAFF
d_gene: TRBD1; v_gene: TRBV6-1; abundance: few; j_gene: TRBJ1-2; CDR3nt: TGTGCCAGCGCCACCGGGACAGACTATGGCTACACCTTC; CDR3aa: CASATGTDYGYTF
d_gene: -; v_gene: TRBV2; abundance: -; j_gene: TRBJ2-1; CDR3nt: TGTGCCAGCAGTGAAGGGACACTGGCTCGCAATGAGCAGTTCTTC; CDR3aa: CASSEGTLARNEQFF
d_gene: TRBD1; v_gene: TRBV7-9; abundance: -; j_gene: TRBJ1-1; CDR3nt: TGTGCCAGCAGCACGGGGACAGGGGGCGACACTGAAGCTTTCTTT; CDR3aa: CASSTGTGGDTEAFF
d_gene: -; v_gene: TRBV12-3/TRBV12-4; abundance: -; j_gene: TRBJ2-7; CDR3nt: TGTGCCAGCGGAATTTCAGGGCCCAGCAACGAGCAGTACTTC; CDR3aa: CASGISGPSNEQYF
d_gene: -; v_gene: TRBV18; abundance: -; j_gene: TRBJ2-3; CDR3nt: TGTGCCAGCTCACCAGTCGCGAGAGGAGGGTTGGGCACAGATACGCAGTATTTT; CDR3aa: CASSPVARGGLGTDTQYF
d_gene: TRBD1; v_gene: TRBV27; abundance: -; j_gene: TRBJ2-7; CDR3nt: TGTGCCAGCAGTTTAAGCGGGACAGGGGACTCCTACGAGCAGTACTTC; CDR3aa: CASSLSGTGDSYEQYF
d_gene: -; v_gene: TRBV10-3; abundance: few; j_gene: TRBJ2-7; CDR3nt: TGTGCCATCCGGAAAGAGGTGGGGGAATACGAGCAGTACTTC; CDR3aa: CAIRKEVGEYEQYF
d_gene: -; v_gene: TRBV6-2/TRBV6-3; abundance: -; j_gene: TRBJ2-7; CDR3nt: TGTGCCAGCAGTTACGGAGGTTTAACGGGAGAGCAGTACTTC; CDR3aa: CASSYGGLTGEQYF
d_gene: TRBD1; v_gene: TRBV4-1; abundance: -; j_gene: TRBJ1-1; CDR3nt: TGCGCCAGCAGGCGGGGGACAGCAGAAAGGAACACTGAAGCTTTCTTT; CDR3aa: CASRRGTAERNTEAFF
d_gene: TRBD1; v_gene: TRBV27; abundance: -; j_gene: TRBJ2-5; CDR3nt: TGTGCCAGCAGCCAGAGGACAGGGAACGAAGAGACCCAGTACTTC; CDR3aa: CASSQRTGNEETQYF
d_gene: -; v_gene: TRBV7-9; abundance: -; j_gene: TRBJ1-4; CDR3nt: TGTGCCAGCAGCCTAGCGGGGGCAGCTAATGAAAAACTGTTTTTT; CDR3aa: CASSLAGAANEKLFF
d_gene: TRBD1; v_gene: TRBV10-3; abundance: -; j_gene: TRBJ2-3; CDR3nt: TGTGCCATCAGCCGGGACAGGTTAGCTAGCACAGATACGCAGTATTTT; CDR3aa: CAISRDRLASTDTQYF
d_gene: -; v_gene: TRBV7-2; abundance: -; j_gene: TRBJ1-3; CDR3nt: TGTGCCAGCAGCAACCCGACGAGGGCGGGAAACACCATATATTTT; CDR3aa: CASSNPTRAGNTIYF
d_gene: -; v_gene: TRBV7-2; abundance: -; j_gene: TRBJ2-3; CDR3nt: TGTGCCAGCAGCTTAGAACTCGGCCGTCGGTATTTT; CDR3aa: CASSLELGRRYF
d_gene: TRBD2; v_gene: TRBV20-1; abundance: many; j_gene: TRBJ2-5; CDR3nt: TGCAGTGCTCAGACTAGCGGGAGGGCCAGTGAGACCCAGTACTTC; CDR3aa: CSAQTSGRASETQYF
d_gene: TRBD1; v_gene: TRBV29-1; abundance: many; j_gene: TRBJ2-1; CDR3nt: TGCAGCGTACGCACGACAGGGAACTTTGAGCAGTTCTTC; CDR3aa: CSVRTTGNFEQFF
d_gene: TRBD2; v_gene: TRBV20-1; abundance: few; j_gene: TRBJ2-3; CDR3nt: TGCAGTGCTAGAGATTTCCGGGGGGGCACAGATACGCAGTATTTT; CDR3aa: CSARDFRGGTDTQYF
d_gene: -; v_gene: TRBV3-1; abundance: -; j_gene: TRBJ2-5; CDR3nt: TGTGCCAGCAGCCAGATGTACACGGGACAAGAGACCCAGTACTTC; CDR3aa: CASSQMYTGQETQYF
d_gene: -; v_gene: TRBV20-1; abundance: -; j_gene: TRBJ2-7; CDR3nt: TGCAGTGCTAGTCGGGGTTCCGGAGAGCAGTACTTC; CDR3aa: CSASRGSGEQYF
d_gene: TRBD2; v_gene: TRBV3-1; abundance: few; j_gene: TRBJ2-7; CDR3nt: TGTGCCAGCAGCCAAGTGGGCCTAGCGGGACGGAGCTCCTACGAGCAGTACTTC; CDR3aa: CASSQVGLAGRSSYEQYF
d_gene: -; v_gene: TRBV29-1; abundance: -; j_gene: TRBJ2-3; CDR3nt: TGCAGCGTTACCACGGCCACAGATACGCAGTATTTT; CDR3aa: CSVTTATDTQYF